This T cell receptor (beta chain) emerged from a study of cytomegalovirus exposure and HLA in healthy donors. Study outcomes and limitations: In a later analysis, several top co-occurrence clusters appeared linked to parvovirus B19, influenza, CMV and Epstein-Barr virus. Certain indistinguishable V segments, among them TRBV6-2 and TRBV6-3, were excluded. Fewer N-insertions (relative to the roughly 660-donor mean) were reportedly seen in an Asian-associated ancestry cluster in a later analysis. In a later analysis, compared with equally common non-associated chains, HLA-associated beta chains were more expanded.

PCR amplification relied on 60 Vbeta primers (plus 13 Jbeta primers). The table came from immunoSEQ multiplex PCR; TCRdb's copy has only in-frame clones and leaves some out. The sample lists roughly 200,000 clones, approximately 80% seen once, with less than 3.5% in the top ten. A note on this clone: What it binds is not known.

The CDR3 sequence is 13 residues long. Per germline, CDR1 SNHLY and CDR2 FYNNEI. Trimming at V came to 9 bases and at J to 8 bases, leaving 5 bases not matched to a gene. Input material: PBMCs. The clonotype comes from a woman aged 25 to 39 in good health and CMV-seronegative. The rearrangement links TRBV2 to TRBJ2-1; 12 positions match TRBD2. The CDR3 sequence is CARRTSGIDEQFF. CDR3 DNA: TGTGCCAGAAGGACTAGCGGGATCGATGAGCAGTTCTTC.